This entry describes one T cell receptor (beta chain). Its antigen is unknown. The data were taken from a study of post-analysis software for immune sequencing data. General study findings and limits: Comparison of patients with controls showed a handful of TRBV segments more frequent in patients, TRBV5-6, TRBV5-1 and TRBV20-1 among them.

V shed 7 bases and J 5 bases; nucleotides not matched to a gene: 9. This CDR3 has 14 amino acids. Tagging with unique molecular identifiers was a feature of the TCR beta cDNA libraries. With roughly 1 to 11 million T cells as the source, some 510,000 cDNA molecules resulted. TCRdb re-called the PCR reads through MiXCR, storing one row per CDR3 protein. This table holds about 810,000 distinct CDR3 sequences, 53% found once. The origin of this receptor is a girl between 5 and 17 years old with multiple sclerosis. Sample: blood. The gene calls are TRBV12-3 or TRBV12-4 and TRBJ2-7; 9 bases match TRBD1. In nucleotides, the CDR3 is TGTGCCAGCAAATCCGGGACAGGGCTGGACGAGCAGTACTTC. This gives the protein CASKSGTGLDEQYF.